This TCR beta chain came from a study of cytotoxic CD8 clonotypes in ibrutinib-treated CLL. The CDR3 is 16 amino acids. Per the germline V gene, CDR1 is SGHVS and CDR2 is FQNEAQ. V lost 2 bases to trimming and J lost 5 bases; unmatched junction nucleotides: 8. The assay was immunoSEQ multiplex PCR, and TCRdb's table has in-frame clones only and misses some. The sample lists tens of thousands of clones; more than 60% were seen once. The sample consisted of PBMCs, taken after 12 months of ibrutinib treatment. This sequence was found in a human donor with chronic lymphocytic leukemia. The rearrangement links TRBV7-8 to TRBJ2-1; 8 bases match TRBD2. For the CDR3, the DNA is TGTGCCAGCAGCTTATGGACTAGCCAACGAGACAATGAGCAGTTCTTC. As protein: CASSLWTSQRDNEQFF. Using reference TRBV7-8 and TRBJ2-1 for the parts outside the CDR3, the full variable domain is GAGVSQSPRYKVAKRGQDVALRCDPISGHVSLFWYQQALGQGPEFLTYFQNEAQLDKSGLPSDRFFAERPEGSVSTLKIQRTQQEDSAVYLCASSLWTSQRDNEQFFGPGTRLTVL.